The clone carrying this TCR beta chain was counted a few times. Its specificity is unknown. The time point is: newly diagnosed GD, antithyroid drugs for less than 3 months. PBMCs provided the RNA from which the TCR library was made. Arm-PCR of CDR3 regions and iRepertoire HTBI primers were the basis on which TCR beta libraries were built. TCRdb called the multiplex PCR reads again in MiXCR, with one record for every CDR3 protein. The table shows about 420,000 distinct CDR3 sequences, with about 15% occurring only once. The record originates from a study of regulatory T cells in long-lasting Graves disease. Study-level findings and limits: Examination was confined to peripheral blood, excluding thyroid tissue.

Germline assignment: CDR1 SGHTS and CDR2 YDEGEE. There are 18 residues in the CDR3. V lost 3 bases and J lost 1; bases outside the gene matches: 6. This sample also belongs to another study, concerning T cells in Graves' hyperthyroidism and ophthalmopathy. That report notes: Researchers barred patients who had uncontrolled infection, other autoimmune disease, pregnancy or lactation. The primer set for the first-round RT-PCR of the TCR CDR3 was HTBI. Also found in blood were most expanded thyroid clonotypes above 0.001.

The clonotype originates from a woman aged 18-35 years with Graves disease. V usage is TRBV5-8 and J usage is TRBJ2-1, with 14 bases identical to TRBD2. This specimen consisted of peripheral blood mononuclear cells (PBMCs), obtained at new diagnosis, from a patient treated with antithyroid drugs. The CDR3 DNA sequence: TGTGCCAGCAGCTCCCTTGGACTAGCGGGAGGTTCCTACAATGAGCAGTTCTTC. It codes for CASSSLGLAGGSYNEQFF.